This TCR beta chain was captured in a study of memory B cells and T cells in multiple sclerosis. CFSE-dim autoproliferating and CFSE-high non-proliferating T cells from unstimulated culture were sequenced separately. Roughly 4.5x10^7 CFSE-labeled PBMCs were cultured less than 8 days unstimulated, then replicate wells were pooled. PBMCs were labeled with approximately 0.53 uM CFSE and cultured without exogenous stimuli. A remark on this clone: Its matching antigen is unknown.

Points from the study as a whole: Compartments had unequal clone-set sizes, affecting shared clonotype counts.

The V gene end was trimmed by 5 bases and the J gene end by 6 bases; junction bases not matched to a gene: 10. Germline assignment: CDR1 MDHEN and CDR2 SYDVKM. This CDR3 is 15 amino acids long. TCRdb's copy holds only in-frame clones and misses some; the assay was immunoSEQ multiplex PCR. Here the sample spans 30,000 to 40,000 clones, roughly 83% being singletons. The sample comprised PBMCs from blood kept in culture. J is TRBJ1-5 and V is TRBV28, with 7 bases lining up with TRBD1. This TCR was recovered from a human donor with multiple sclerosis. This CDR3 reads CASSGGGEVSQPQHF. CDR3 in DNA: TGTGCCAGCAGTGGAGGGGGCGAAGTTAGTCAGCCCCAGCATTTT. Combining the CDR3 with reference TRBV28 and TRBJ1-5 gives the whole variable domain DVKVTQSSRYLVKRTGEKVFLECVQDMDHENMFWYRQDPGLGLRLIYFSYDVKMKEKGDIPEGYSVSREKKERFSLILESASTNQTSMYLCASSGGGEVSQPQHFGDGTRLSIL.